This T cell receptor (beta chain) was captured in a study of T cell changes during pregnancy in multiple sclerosis (dated by TCRdb to between 2019 and 2020). Study-wide context: The study looked at changes in the T cell repertoire across pregnancy in women with multiple sclerosis.

Points on this clone: Its binding antigen is unknown. No base-level quality is on record; no much larger clone is a single base apart.

The receptor library was made with the immunoSEQ multiplex PCR assay. Held by TCRdb, this immuneACCESS table contains in-frame sequences only and omits some clones. Under half of the omission traces to an unresolved V gene where checked; the cause of the rest is unknown. This sample holds 17,000 or so clones; around 90% were observed only once. The ten largest account for 10% to 15% of the sample. The germline V gene sets CDR1 to SQVTM and CDR2 to ANQGSEA. Trimmed from V: 7 bases; trimmed from J: 2 bases; junction bases lacking a gene match: 8. The CDR3 goes from the cysteine to the phenylalanine over 14 residues. This entry keeps only the CDR3 DNA: 42 bases, framed from base 1.

The V and J genes are TRBV29-1 and TRBJ1-3; the junction holds 7 bases that match TRBD1. The receptor was derived from a female donor in good health, enrolled as a control in a pregnancy study. Here the sequenced sample was CD8+ T cells from peripheral blood mononuclear cells, taken after pregnancy. The encoded CDR3 is CSARSQGAGNTIYF. The DNA sequence is given as TGCAGCGCCCGATCGCAGGGGGCTGGAAACACCATATATTTT.